One sample yielded the 5 T cell receptor beta chains listed below, sequenced in a study of PD-1 blockade in classical Hodgkin lymphoma. Profiling relied on immunoSEQ multiplex PCR, and the TCRdb table lists in-frame clones only, not all of them. The profile shows about 40,000 clones, 60% to 75% of them singletons. All patients experienced relapse after autologous stem cell transplantation, and brentuximab vedotin exposure was variable. This specimen was peripheral blood mononuclear cells (PBMCs), taken at baseline. The receptors come from a human donor with classical Hodgkin lymphoma.

This clone was counted between two and nine times. V gene TRBV5-1 combines with J gene TRBJ1-3; no clear D. Germline-derived CDR1 and CDR2 are SGHRS and YFSETQ. The CDR3 is 16 amino acids. Trimming took 1 base from V and 4 from J, leaving 15 bases between them. The CDR3 loop reads CASSLMLGSGGNTIYF. The CDR3 bases are TGCGCCAGCAGCTTGATGCTGGGTTCGGGAGGAAACACCATATATTTT.

V gene TRBV6-5 combines with J gene TRBJ1-1; 8 bases are a match to TRBD1. The germline CDR1 and CDR2 sequences are MNHEY and SVGAGI. The ends lost 3 bases at V and 5 bases at J; junction bases unmatched: 2. CDR3 length equals 13 residues. CDR3 in amino acids: CASSYGQGTEAFF. DNA for the CDR3: TGTGCCAGCAGTTATGGACAGGGAACTGAAGCTTTCTTT.

This CDR3 reads CASSPKGEMPQHF. CDR3 bases: TGTGCCAGCAGCCCTAAGGGGGAGATGCCCCAGCATTTT. The rearrangement joins TRBV7-2 to TRBJ1-5; TRBD1 is a possible D gene (6 bases). Between the trimmed V and J ends, which lost 5 bases and 9 bases, there was a span of 14 bases. CDR1 and CDR2 from the germline V gene are SGHTA and FQGNSA. The CDR3 consists of 13 residues.

V usage is TRBV30 and J usage is TRBJ2-7, with D perhaps matching TRBD1 (6 bases). The V and J ends lost 3 bases and 4 bases respectively, with 34 bases between them. This CDR3 is 20 amino acids long. CDR1 GTSNPN and CDR2 SVGIG come from the germline V gene (reference sequence). The CDR3 loop is CAWSQGWDNHSLAALYEQYF. Written as DNA, the CDR3 is TGTGCCTGGAGCCAGGGCTGGGACAACCACTCTCTGGCCGCCCTGTACGAGCAGTACTTC.

This clone was counted once. The chain employs TRBV9 and TRBJ1-1; TRBD1 is a possible D gene (6 bases). Looked up from germline, CDR1 is SGDLS and CDR2 is YYNGEE. V was shortened by 0 bases and J by 6 bases, with 9 bases between the two germline ends. This CDR3 has 13 residues. CDR3 amino acids: CASSVGGAAEAFF. CDR3 in DNA: TGTGCCAGCAGCGTAGGGGGGGCGGCTGAAGCTTTCTTT.